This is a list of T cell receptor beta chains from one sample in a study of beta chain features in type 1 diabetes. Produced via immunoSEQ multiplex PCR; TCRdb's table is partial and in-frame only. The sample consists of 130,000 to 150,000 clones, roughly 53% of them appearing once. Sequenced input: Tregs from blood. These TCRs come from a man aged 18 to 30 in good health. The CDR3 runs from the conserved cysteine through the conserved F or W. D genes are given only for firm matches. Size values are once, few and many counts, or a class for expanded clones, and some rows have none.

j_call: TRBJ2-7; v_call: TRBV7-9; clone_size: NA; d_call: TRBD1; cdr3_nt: TGTGCCAGCAGCCACGACCTACACAGGGGCACCTACGAGCAGTACTTC; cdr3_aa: CASSHDLHRGTYEQYF
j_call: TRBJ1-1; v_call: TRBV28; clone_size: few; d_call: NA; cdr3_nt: TGTGCCAGCAGTACCGCCGGGGCGGGACGGAGGGAAGCTTTCTTT; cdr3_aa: CASSTAGAGRREAFF
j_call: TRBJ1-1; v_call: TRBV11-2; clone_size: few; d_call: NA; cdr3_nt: TGTGCCAGCAGCTCCGGTTTGAACACTGAAGCTTTCTTT; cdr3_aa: CASSSGLNTEAFF
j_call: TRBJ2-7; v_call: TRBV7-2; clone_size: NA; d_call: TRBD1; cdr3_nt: TGTGCCAGCAGCCCCCGGGACAGGGCCTACGAGCAGTACTTC; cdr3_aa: CASSPRDRAYEQYF
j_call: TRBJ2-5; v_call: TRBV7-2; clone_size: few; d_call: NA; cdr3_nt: TGTGCCAGCAGCTCCCAACGCAACAGGCAAGAGACCCAGTACTTC; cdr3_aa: CASSSQRNRQETQYF
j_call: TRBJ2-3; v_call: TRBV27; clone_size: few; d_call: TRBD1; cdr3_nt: TGTGCCAGCAGTTTTTACCCCCGAGCAGGACAGGGGGGCTCAGATACGCAGTATTTT; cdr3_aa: CASSFYPRAGQGGSDTQYF
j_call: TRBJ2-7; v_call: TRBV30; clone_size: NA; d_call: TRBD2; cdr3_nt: TGTGCCTGGAGTGTACTGCCTTTGGTAGCGGGAGGGAACGAGCAGTACTTC; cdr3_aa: CAWSVLPLVAGGNEQYF
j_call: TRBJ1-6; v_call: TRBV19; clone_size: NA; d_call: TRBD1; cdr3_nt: TGTGCCAGTAGTAACAGGGGTAGGAGTAATTCACCCCTCCACTTT; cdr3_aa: CASSNRGRSNSPLHF
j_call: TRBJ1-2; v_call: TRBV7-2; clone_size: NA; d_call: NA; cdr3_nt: TGTGCCAGCAGCTTAGCGCGTTTAGGGGGGGGTGGCTACACCTTC; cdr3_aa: CASSLARLGGGGYTF
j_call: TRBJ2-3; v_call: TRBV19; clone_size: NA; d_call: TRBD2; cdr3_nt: TGTGCCAGTAGTATAGGTCTAGCGGGAGGAGGAGATACGCAGTATTTT; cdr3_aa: CASSIGLAGGGDTQYF
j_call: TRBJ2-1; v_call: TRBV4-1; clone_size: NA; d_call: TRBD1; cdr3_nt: TGCGCCAGCAGCCAAGCCGGGACAGGGGGCAATGAGCAGTTCTTC; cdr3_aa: CASSQAGTGGNEQFF
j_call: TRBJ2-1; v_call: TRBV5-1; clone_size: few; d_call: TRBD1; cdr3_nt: TGCGCCAGCAGCTCCGGGACAGGGGCCTACAATGAGCAGTTCTTC; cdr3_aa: CASSSGTGAYNEQFF
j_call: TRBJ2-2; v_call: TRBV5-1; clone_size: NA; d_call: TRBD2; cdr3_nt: TGCGCCAGCACCACCGGGGGACTAGGGGCGAGCACCGGGGAGCTGTTTTTT; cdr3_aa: CASTTGGLGASTGELFF
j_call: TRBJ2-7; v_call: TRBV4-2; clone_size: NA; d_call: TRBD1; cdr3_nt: TGTGCCAGCAGCCAAGAATTGGCCAGGGGGCGTTACGAGCAGTACTTC; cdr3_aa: CASSQELARGRYEQYF
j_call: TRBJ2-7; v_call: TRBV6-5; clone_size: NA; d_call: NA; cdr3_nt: TGTGCCAGCAGTTTGACCCTAGGGGCCTACGAGCAGTACTTC; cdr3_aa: CASSLTLGAYEQYF
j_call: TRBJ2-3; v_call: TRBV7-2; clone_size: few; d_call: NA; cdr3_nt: TGTGCCAGCAGCTCAGGGGCCATTCGCACAGATACGCAGTATTTT; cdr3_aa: CASSSGAIRTDTQYF
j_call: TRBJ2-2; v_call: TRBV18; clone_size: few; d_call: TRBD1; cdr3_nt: TGTGCCAGCTCACCGTCGACAGGGGGGTTCACCGGGGAGCTGTTTTTT; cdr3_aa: CASSPSTGGFTGELFF
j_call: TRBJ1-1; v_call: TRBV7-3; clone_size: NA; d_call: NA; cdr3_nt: TGTGCCAGCAGCTTAACTAGGAACACTGAAGCTTTCTTT; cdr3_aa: CASSLTRNTEAFF
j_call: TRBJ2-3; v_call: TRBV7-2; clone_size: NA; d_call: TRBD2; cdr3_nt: TGTGCCAGCAGGCTTACGGCGGGAGGGACAGATACGCAGTATTTT; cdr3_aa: CASRLTAGGTDTQYF
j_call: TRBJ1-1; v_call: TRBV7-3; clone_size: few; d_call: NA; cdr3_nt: TGTGCCAGCAGCTTAATCGGGGGAGGGTATATGGACACTGAAGCTTTCTTT; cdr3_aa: CASSLIGGGYMDTEAFF
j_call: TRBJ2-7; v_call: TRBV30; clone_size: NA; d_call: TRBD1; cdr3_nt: TGTGCCTGGAGTAGGTGGGACAGCTCCTACGAGCAGTACTTC; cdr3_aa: CAWSRWDSSYEQYF
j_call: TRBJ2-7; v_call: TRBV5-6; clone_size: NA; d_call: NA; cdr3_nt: TGTGCCAGCAGCTTGGGTTTAGGGACAAGGGTAACCTACGAGCAGTACTTC; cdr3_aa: CASSLGLGTRVTYEQYF
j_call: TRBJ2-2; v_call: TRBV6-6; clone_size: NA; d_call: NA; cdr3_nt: TGTGCCAGCAGAGGAGCATTAGCGAACACCGGGGAGCTGTTTTTT; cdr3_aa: CASRGALANTGELFF
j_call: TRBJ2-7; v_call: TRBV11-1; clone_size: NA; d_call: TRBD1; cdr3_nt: TGTGCCAGCAGCACCTGGGACAGGGGCTCCGAGCAGTACTTC; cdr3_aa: CASSTWDRGSEQYF
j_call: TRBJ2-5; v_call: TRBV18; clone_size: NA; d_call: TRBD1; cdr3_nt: TGTGCCAGCTCACCCGAAACAGGGGCCGGCGAGACCCAGTACTTC; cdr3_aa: CASSPETGAGETQYF
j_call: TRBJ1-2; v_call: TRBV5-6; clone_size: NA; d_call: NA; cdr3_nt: TGTGCCAGCAGCTTGAGTGCCCTCAGGGGCCTGTATGGCTACACCTTC; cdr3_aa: CASSLSALRGLYGYTF
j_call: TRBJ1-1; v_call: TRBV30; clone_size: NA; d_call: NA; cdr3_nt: TGTGCCTGGAGCCCGGACGCGGGCACTGAAGCTTTCTTT; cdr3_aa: CAWSPDAGTEAFF
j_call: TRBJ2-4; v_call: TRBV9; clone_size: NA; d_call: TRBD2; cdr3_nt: TGTGCCAGCAGCGTTAGCGGGGGGGCCGAAAACATTCAGTACTTC; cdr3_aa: CASSVSGGAENIQYF
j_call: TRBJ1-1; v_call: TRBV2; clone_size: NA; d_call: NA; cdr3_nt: TGTGCCAGCAGTGAAGCGCGCAGGCTGAACACTGAAGCTTTCTTT; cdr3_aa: CASSEARRLNTEAFF
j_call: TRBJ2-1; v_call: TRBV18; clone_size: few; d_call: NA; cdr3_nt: TGTGCCAGCTCACCCTACGGACAGACTCGGGAGCAGTTCTTC; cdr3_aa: CASSPYGQTREQFF
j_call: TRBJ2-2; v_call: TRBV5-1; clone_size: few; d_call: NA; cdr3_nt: TGCGCCAGCAGCTGGGGAAAGGACAGCTCGAACACCGGGGAGCTGTTTTTT; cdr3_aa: CASSWGKDSSNTGELFF
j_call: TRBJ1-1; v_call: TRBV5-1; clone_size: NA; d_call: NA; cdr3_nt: TGCGCCAGCAGCTATACAGGGAGGAACACTGAAGCTTTCTTT; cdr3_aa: CASSYTGRNTEAFF
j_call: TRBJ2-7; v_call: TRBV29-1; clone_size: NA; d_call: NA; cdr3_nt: TGCAGCGTAACTCGACAGGACCCCTACGAGCAGTACTTC; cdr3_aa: CSVTRQDPYEQYF
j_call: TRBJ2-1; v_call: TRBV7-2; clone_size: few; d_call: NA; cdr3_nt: TGTGCCAGCAGCCCGGGGTTAGGAGTTCACAGCAATGAGCAGTTCTTC; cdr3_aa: CASSPGLGVHSNEQFF
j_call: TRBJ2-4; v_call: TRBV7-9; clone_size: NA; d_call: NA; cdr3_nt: TGTGCCAGCAGCGTGGGGCCTCAAAACATTCAGTACTTC; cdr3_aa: CASSVGPQNIQYF
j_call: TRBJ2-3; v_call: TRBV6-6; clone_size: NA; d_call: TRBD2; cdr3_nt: TGTGCCAGCAGGGGAGCGATTAGCGGGAGCACAGATACGCAGTATTTT; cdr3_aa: CASRGAISGSTDTQYF
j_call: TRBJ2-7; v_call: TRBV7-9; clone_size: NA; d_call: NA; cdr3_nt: TGTGCCAGCAGCTTCGACAGCCTTGGGCAGTACTTC; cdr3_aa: CASSFDSLGQYF
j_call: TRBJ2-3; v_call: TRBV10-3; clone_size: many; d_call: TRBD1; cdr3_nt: TGTGCCATCAGCGGACAGGGAGCGTGGTATTTT; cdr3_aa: CAISGQGAWYF
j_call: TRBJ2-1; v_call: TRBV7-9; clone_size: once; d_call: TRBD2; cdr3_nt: TGTGCCAGCAGCTTCGACTCCGGACTAGCGGGGGCGGCTGAGCAGTTCTTC; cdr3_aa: CASSFDSGLAGAAEQFF
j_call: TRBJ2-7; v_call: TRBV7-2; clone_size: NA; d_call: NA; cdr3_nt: TGTGCCAGCAGCTTAGAAGGGGTATGGCAGGGTTGGAGCTACGAGCAGTACTTC; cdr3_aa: CASSLEGVWQGWSYEQYF
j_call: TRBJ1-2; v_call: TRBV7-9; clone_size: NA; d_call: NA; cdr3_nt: TGTGCCAGCAGCTTACGTCTCCGGACACGCCAAAGAGATGGCTACACCTTC; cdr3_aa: CASSLRLRTRQRDGYTF
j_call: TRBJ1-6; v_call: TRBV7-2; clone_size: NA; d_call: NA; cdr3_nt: TGTGCCAGCAGCTTAGCGGCGGCTATATCACCCCTCCACTTT; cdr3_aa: CASSLAAAISPLHF
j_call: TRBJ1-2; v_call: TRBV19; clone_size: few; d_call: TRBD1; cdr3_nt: TGTGCCAGTAGCCCTGGACAGGGTAGGGATGGGAACTATGGCTACACCTTC; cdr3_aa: CASSPGQGRDGNYGYTF
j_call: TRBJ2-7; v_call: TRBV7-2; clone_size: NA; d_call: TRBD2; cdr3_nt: TGTGCCAGCAGCTTCCTCGGGACTAGAAACTACGAGCAGTACTTC; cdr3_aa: CASSFLGTRNYEQYF
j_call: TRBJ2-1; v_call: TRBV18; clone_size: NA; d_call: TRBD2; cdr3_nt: TGTGCCAGCTCACTGGGACTAGCAACCCACAATGAGCAGTTCTTC; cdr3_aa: CASSLGLATHNEQFF
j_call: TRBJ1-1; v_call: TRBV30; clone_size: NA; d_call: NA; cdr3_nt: TGTGCCTGGAGTCGTACGGGGAACACTGAAGCTTTCTTT; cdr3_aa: CAWSRTGNTEAFF
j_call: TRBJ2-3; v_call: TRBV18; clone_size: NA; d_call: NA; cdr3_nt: TGTGCCAGCTCACCACCGCGGGGGCTCTTAGGGGATACGCAGTATTTT; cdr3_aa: CASSPPRGLLGDTQYF
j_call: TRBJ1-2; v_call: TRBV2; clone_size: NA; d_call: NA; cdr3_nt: TGTGCCAGCAGGCAAGGGGGGGGAAATGGCTACACCTTC; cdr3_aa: CASRQGGGNGYTF
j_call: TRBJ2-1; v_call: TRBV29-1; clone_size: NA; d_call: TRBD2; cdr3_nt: TGCAGCGTTAAACTAGCGGGAGATGAGCAGTTCTTC; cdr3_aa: CSVKLAGDEQFF